This entry lists 16 T cell receptor beta chains sequenced from one sample in a study of regulatory T cells in long-lasting Graves disease. iRepertoire HTBI primers and Arm-PCR of CDR3 regions built TCR beta libraries. TCRdb ran MiXCR on the multiplex PCR reads and lists one entry per CDR3 protein. The sample gives over 300,000 distinct CDR3 sequences, 15% to 18% of which show up once; 22% is in the top ten. The time point is: newly diagnosed GD, antithyroid drugs for less than 3 months. Scientists built the TCR library using RNA that was extracted from PBMCs. The starting material was peripheral blood mononuclear cells (PBMCs), obtained at new diagnosis, from a patient treated with antithyroid drugs. The receptors shown here come from a female donor with Graves disease.

This clonotype was found many times. The rearrangement joins TRBV28 to TRBJ2-2; no clear D gene. This CDR3 has 14 residues. V was clipped by 3 bases and J by 6 bases, with 11 bases between them. Germline CDR1 is MDHEN and CDR2 is SYDVKM. The CDR3 spells CASSFLQVSGELFF. The CDR3 nucleotides read TGTGCCAGCAGTTTTCTTCAGGTATCCGGGGAGCTGTTTTTT.

This clonotype was observed a few times. The chain recombines TRBV6-2 or TRBV6-3 with TRBJ2-7; TRBD1 agrees at 12 bases. Trimming took 8 bases from V and 5 from J; bases not matched to a gene: 4. CDR1 and CDR2 (germline): MNHEY, SVGEGT. The CDR3 spans 13 residues. CDR3 in DNA: TGTGCCAGCGGGGACAGGGGGCGCCACGAGCAGTACTTC. Translation gives CASGDRGRHEQYF.

The rearrangement links TRBV12-3 or TRBV12-4 to TRBJ1-1; D may be TRBD1 (6 bases). Trimming removed 1 base from V and 3 bases from J, with 9 bases in between. The CDR3 extends over 14 amino acids. CDR3 sequence: CASSLEAGDTEAFF. CDR3 nucleotide sequence: TGTGCCAGCAGTTTAGAGGCAGGGGACACTGAAGCTTTCTTT.

The sample holds many counts of this clonotype. The chain is built from TRBV14 and TRBJ1-2, with TRBD1 matching over 8 bases. CDR3 length: 13 amino acids. J lost 3 bases, V lost 6 bases, and 3 bases had no gene match. The germline V gene encodes CDR1 SGHDN and CDR2 FVKESK. The DNA for the CDR3 is TGTGCCAGCAGAAAACAGGGGGACTATGGCTACACCTTC. Its protein is CASRKQGDYGYTF. The full variable domain, in which reference TRBV14 and TRBJ1-2 provide the parts outside the CDR3, is EAGVTQFPSHSVIEKGQTVTLRCDPISGHDNLYWYRRVMGKEIKFLLHFVKESKQDESGMPNNRFLAERTGGTYSTLKVQPAELEDSGVYFCASRKQGDYGYTFGSGTRLTVV.

This clonotype was found a few times. V usage is TRBV27 and J usage is TRBJ2-2; unclear D gene. Deletions cut 7 bases from V and 8 bases from J, with 14 bases between. CDR3 length: 13 residues. Germline V lookup: CDR1 MNHEY, CDR2 SMNVEV (reference sequence). CDR3 DNA: TGTGCCAGCACCGGTCGCGCGTTGGGGGAGCTGTTTTTT. Its translation: CASTGRALGELFF.

CDR3 nucleotide sequence: TGTGCCAGCAGCCCTGCGGGGACAGGGCACTATGGCTACACCTTC. This sequence encodes CASSPAGTGHYGYTF. The V and J genes are TRBV6-1 and TRBJ1-2; 9 bases are a match to TRBD1. Germline CDR1 MNHNS, CDR2 SASEGT. This CDR3 is built from 15 residues. V lost 6 bases to trimming and J lost 3 bases; unmatched junction nucleotides: 8.

This clonotype showed up many times. The chain combines TRBV18 with TRBJ1-5, with D maybe TRBD1 (5 bases). The CDR3 runs 13 residues. V lost 4 bases and J 6 bases, leaving 10 bases between the germline ends. CDR1 and CDR2 (germline): KGHSH, LQKENI. The CDR3 spells CASSLDKSQPQHF. DNA for the CDR3: TGTGCCAGCTCACTGGACAAAAGTCAGCCCCAGCATTTT.

This sequence joins TRBV29-1 and TRBJ1-2, with D tentatively TRBD1 (6 bases). The CDR3 has 13 amino acids. The V gene's germline CDR1 is SQVTM and CDR2 ANQGSEA. The V end lost 4 bases, the J end lost 8 bases, and 17 bases lay between the germline ends. CDR3 DNA: TGCAGCGTTGGGTCCGGGACAAGGGACGGCTACACCTTC. Protein: CSVGSGTRDGYTF.

This clonotype has a count of ten or more. The V gene is TRBV2, the J gene TRBJ2-3; D call uncertain. Trimming cost V 1 base and J 4 bases, with 9 bases left between them. There are 14 residues in the CDR3. Germline CDR1 SNHLY, CDR2 FYNNEI. The CDR3 coding sequence is TGTGCCAGCAGTGAAGGGGTAACGGCAGATACGCAGTATTTT. Protein: CASSEGVTADTQYF.

The chain uses TRBV12-3 or TRBV12-4 and TRBJ2-3, with 8 positions matching TRBD2. The CDR3 is 16 residues long. J was trimmed by 2 bases and V by 6 bases; bases with no gene match: 10. CDR3 loop: CASSRRLARDTDTQYF. The CDR3 DNA is TGTGCCAGCAGCAGAAGACTAGCGAGGGACACAGATACGCAGTATTTT.

The rearrangement joins TRBV7-2 to TRBJ1-1, with D unresolved. The CDR3 runs to 13 residues. V shed 11 bases and J shed 4 bases, with 17 bases lying between them. Germline CDR1 SGHTA, CDR2 FQGNSA. The chain's CDR3 is CAWSQGFFTEAFF. The CDR3 bases are TGTGCCTGGAGTCAAGGGTTTTTCACTGAAGCTTTCTTT.

As to this clonotype: This clone may be a read error of a much larger clone one base away. This sequence joins TRBV18 and TRBJ2-1; no clear D gene. This CDR3 has 15 amino acids. The germline CDR1 and CDR2 sequences are KGHSH and LQKENI. CDR3 DNA: TGTACCAGCTCACCAGGCCTCGACTCCTACAATGAGCAGTTCTTC. Translation gives CTSSPGLDSYNEQFF. Full variable domain (rest looked up from reference TRBV18 and TRBJ2-1): NAGVMQNPRHLVRRRGQEARLRCSPMKGHSHVYWYRQLPEEGLKFMVYLQKENIIDESGMPKERFSAEFPKEGPSILRIQQVVRGDSAAYFCTSSPGLDSYNEQFFGPGTRLTVL.

At least ten counts were recorded for this clonotype. The CDR3 bases are TGTGCCAGCAGTTCGACAGGGCGCACTAACTATGGCTACACCTTC. This gives the protein CASSSTGRTNYGYTF. This chain connects TRBV28 to TRBJ1-2; 7 bases map to TRBD1. With 4 bases clipped from V and 0 bases from J, the junction kept 5 bases outside the gene matches. Germline-derived CDR1 and CDR2 are MDHEN and SYDVKM. The CDR3 contains 15 residues.

This clonotype was observed a few times. This chain uses TRBV7-9 with TRBJ1-3; D ambiguous. The CDR3 spans 15 residues. Germline V gene lookup returns CDR1 SEHNR and CDR2 FQNEAQ (reference sequence). V shed 5 bases and J shed 2 bases, with 13 bases lying between them. The CDR3 sequence is CASSPADAAGNTIYF. CDR3 nucleotides: TGTGCCAGCAGCCCAGCGGACGCAGCTGGAAACACCATATATTTT.

This clonotype was observed many times. This chain links TRBV27 with TRBJ1-2, with 7 nucleotides matching TRBD1. This CDR3 region has 16 residues. In germline, CDR1 is MNHEY, CDR2 SMNVEV (reference sequence). The ends lost 6 bases at V and 6 bases at J; junction bases unmatched: 16. Here the CDR3 DNA reads TGTGCCAGCAGCCTTTCAATTGACAGGGTAGTGCATGGCTACACCTTC. Amino acid sequence: CASSLSIDRVVHGYTF.

Points on this clonotype: A far bigger clonotype differs at one base, so this is likely a read error. This chain connects TRBV11-2 to TRBJ2-1, with D perhaps TRBD2 (5 bases). CDR3 length: 12 amino acids. Germline V gene lookup returns CDR1 SGHAT and CDR2 FQNNGV. V was clipped by 2 bases and J by 8 bases, with 7 bases between them. CDR3 nucleotide sequence: TGTGCCAGCAGCTTATTGGAGGATGAGCAGTTCTTC. Amino acid sequence: CASSLLEDEQFF.